The following is a T cell receptor beta chain sequence with its context. Germline V gene sequence: CDR1 WNHNN, CDR2 SYGVQD (reference sequence). The V end lost 0 bases, the J end lost 3 bases, and 9 bases lay between the germline ends. The CDR3 loop spans 15 amino acids. These data come from a study of blood T cell repertoires in COVID-19. Authors' analysis steps: Researchers report that nucleated cell counts were estimated from reference gene primer amplification. The table came from immunoSEQ multiplex PCR; TCRdb's copy has only in-frame clones and leaves some out. The DNA gave D and trimming, while V, J and clone size come from that table. This sample has about 120,000 clones, with 85% to 90% found just once.

The chain carries TRBV10-1 and TRBJ2-4; the D gene is possibly TRBD2 (6 bases). The clonotype originates from an elderly man with active or convalescent COVID-19. Input material: peripheral blood. The CDR3 DNA is TGCGCCAGCAGTGAGTCTAGGGGAGGCAAAAACATTCAGTACTTC. Its translation is CASSESRGGKNIQYF.